The 30 T cell receptor beta chains reported below all come from one sample, sequenced in a study of blood T cell repertoires in COVID-19. This table comes from immunoSEQ multiplex PCR, and its TCRdb copy is limited to in-frame clones, with some not included. The profile covers some 150,000 clones, with less than 90% appearing a single time and 4.4% taken by the ten largest. Sequencing input: PBMCs or T cells enriched from blood (not recorded which). The receptor set was obtained from a woman between 45 and 60 years old who had recovered from COVID-19.

V gene TRBV5-1 combines with J gene TRBJ2-5; a weak D match, TRBD1 (6 bases). The CDR3 loop spans 11 amino acids. Germline loops: CDR1 SGHRS, CDR2 YFSETQ. Trimming stripped 4 bases from V and 9 bases from J, with 10 bases between. DNA of the CDR3: TGCGCCAGCAGCATTCAGGGGTCCCAGTACTTC. Its protein product is CASSIQGSQYF. Full variable domain (remainder filled in from reference TRBV5-1 and TRBJ2-5): KAGVTQTPRYLIKTRGQQVTLSCSPISGHRSVSWYQQTPGQGLQFLFEYFSETQRNKGNFPGRFSGRQFSNSRSEMNVSTLELGDSALYLCASSIQGSQYFGPGTRLLVL.

The CDR3 nucleotides read TGTGCCAGCAGCCAAGAGGGACAGCACGGGTTTGCTTTCTTT. This sequence encodes CASSQEGQHGFAFF. This chain links TRBV3-1 (or the pseudogene TRBV3-2) with TRBJ1-1, with 7 bases aligning to TRBD1. V lost 0 bases, J lost 11 bases, and 9 bases stayed unmatched. CDR1 and CDR2 from the germline V gene are LGHDT and YNNKEL (reference sequence). This CDR3 is built from 14 residues.

This clone was counted only a few times. V gene TRBV18 combines with J gene TRBJ2-5; D gene uncertain. The CDR3 runs to 13 residues. Per germline, CDR1 KGHSH and CDR2 LQKENI. V lost 4 bases to trimming and J lost 1 base, with 7 bases between them. The CDR3 coding sequence is TGTGCCAGCTCACTTAGTCCCCAAGAGACCCAGTACTTC. Amino acid sequence: CASSLSPQETQYF.

The V gene is TRBV3-1 (or the pseudogene TRBV3-2), the J gene TRBJ2-3; no clear D gene. The CDR3 is 16 amino acids. CDR1 LGHDT and CDR2 YNNKEL come from the germline V gene (reference sequence). Trimming took off 0 bases at V and 1 base at J, with 11 bases between the two ends. CDR3 sequence (DNA): TGTGCCAGCAGCCAAGATCTATGCGGCGGCACAGATACGCAGTATTTT. Its protein is CASSQDLCGGTDTQYF.

V gene TRBV7-2 combines with J gene TRBJ1-6, with D perhaps matching TRBD1 (5 bases). Looked up from germline, CDR1 is SGHTA and CDR2 is FQGNSA. Trimming removed 2 bases from V and 7 bases from J, with 9 bases in between. The CDR3 is 14 residues long. CDR3 nucleotide sequence: TGTGCCAGCAGCTTAAGGGGTTGGAATTCACCCCTCCACTTT. It encodes CASSLRGWNSPLHF.

The CDR3 sequence is CASAREGNIQYF. The DNA for the CDR3 is TGCGCCAGTGCGAGGGAGGGAAACATTCAGTACTTC. The V and J genes are TRBV5-1 and TRBJ2-4; TRBD2 agrees at 7 bases. The CDR3 consists of 12 residues. V dropped 8 bases and J dropped 6; count of bases not matched to a gene: 5. Germline V gene data show CDR1 as SGHRS and CDR2 as YFSETQ.

V gene TRBV19 combines with J gene TRBJ2-3; 14 nucleotides agree with TRBD2. V was clipped by 8 bases and J by 14 bases; unmatched bases: 9. The CDR3 runs 13 residues. CDR1 LNHDA and CDR2 SQIVND come from the germline V gene (reference sequence). The chain's CDR3 is CASSGLAGARGYF. CDR3 DNA sequence: TGTGCCAGTTCGGGACTAGCGGGGGCACGGGGGTATTTT.

The rearrangement joins TRBV5-6 to TRBJ2-3; no firm D call. V shed 6 bases and J shed 2 bases, with 13 bases lying between them. The length of the CDR3 is 14 residues. From germline, CDR1 is SGHDT and CDR2 YYEEEE. The CDR3 here is CASTPVGDTDTQYF. Here the CDR3 DNA reads TGTGCCAGCACTCCCGTCGGAGACACAGATACGCAGTATTTT. Full variable domain (remainder filled in from reference TRBV5-6 and TRBJ2-3): DAGVTQSPTHLIKTRGQQVTLRCSPKSGHDTVSWYQQALGQGPQFIFQYYEEEERQRGNFPDRFSGHQFPNYSSELNVNALLLGDSALYLCASTPVGDTDTQYFGPGTRLTVL.

The chain employs TRBV9 and TRBJ1-1, with a possible D match to TRBD1 (6 bases). The CDR3 consists of 15 residues. Germline V gives CDR1 SGDLS, CDR2 YYNGEE. Deletions cut 5 bases from V and 2 bases from J, with 16 bases between. CDR3 sequence (DNA): TGTGCCAGCAGGGAGATTGGACAGCTCAACACTGAAGCTTTCTTT. Its protein product is CASREIGQLNTEAFF.

Ten or more counts support this clone. The V gene is TRBV20-1, the J gene TRBJ1-2; D is possibly TRBD1 (6 bases). The V end was cut by 3 bases, the J end by 4 bases, with 9 bases between. Germline V gene lookup returns CDR1 DFQATT and CDR2 SNEGSKA (reference sequence). The CDR3 length is 12 residues. The CDR3 spells CSASARGYGYTF. As DNA, the CDR3 is TGCAGTGCTAGTGCCAGGGGCTATGGCTACACCTTC.

The CDR3 bases are TGTGCCAGCACTAAATGGGGCTGGGGCCGATCAGGGGAGCTGTTTTTT. Protein sequence: CASTKWGWGRSGELFF. The chain uses TRBV28 and TRBJ2-2; D is perhaps TRBD1 (5 bases). Trimming removed 7 bases at V and 8 bases at J, with 23 bases between. Germline assignment: CDR1 MDHEN and CDR2 SYDVKM. The length of the CDR3 is 16 residues.

The gene calls are TRBV7-9 and TRBJ1-1; D unresolved. From germline, CDR1 is SEHNR and CDR2 FQNEAQ (reference sequence). With 6 bases removed from V and 0 bases from J, the gap between germline ends came to 11 bases. The CDR3 sequence is 14 residues long. The chain's CDR3 is CASRLGVLNTEAFF. The CDR3 region has the DNA TGTGCCAGCAGGTTGGGCGTTTTGAACACTGAAGCTTTCTTT.

This clone has more than one count but fewer than ten. V gene TRBV28 combines with J gene TRBJ1-5; 7 bases fit TRBD1. Germline CDR1 MDHEN, CDR2 SYDVKM. The CDR3 covers 17 residues. V gave up 8 bases and J gave up 9 bases; unmatched junction bases: 22. The CDR3 loop reads CASRYPRDRLSRRPQHF. The CDR3 DNA reads TGTGCCAGCCGCTACCCACGGGACAGACTTTCGCGTAGGCCCCAGCATTTT.

V and J are TRBV11-2 and TRBJ2-2; TRBD1 might be the D (5 bases). V gave up 3 bases and J gave up 2 bases, with 10 bases separating them. Germline CDR1 reads SGHAT; CDR2 reads FQNNGV. This CDR3 region has 15 residues. CDR3 in DNA: TGTGCCAGCAGCTTTATTAGGGGAAACACCGGGGAGCTGTTTTTT. Translating it yields CASSFIRGNTGELFF. Full variable domain (missing parts from reference TRBV11-2 and TRBJ2-2): EAGVAQSPRYKIIEKRQSVAFWCNPISGHATLYWYQQILGQGPKLLIQFQNNGVVDDSQLPKDRFSAERLKGVDSTLKIQPAKLEDSAVYLCASSFIRGNTGELFFGEGSRLTVL.

This chain joins TRBV24-1 and TRBJ2-7; no firm D call. V lost 3 bases and J 0 bases, leaving 17 bases between the germline ends. This CDR3 has 17 amino acids. Germline loops: CDR1 KGHDR, CDR2 SFDVKD. The CDR3 DNA follows: TGTGCCACCAGTGATCGTAAACAGCTACTCAACTCCTACGAGCAGTACGTC. Encoded protein: CATSDRKQLLNSYEQYV.

The rearrangement links TRBV25-1 to TRBJ1-1, with TRBD1 matching over 7 bases. V shed 6 bases and J 8 bases; nucleotides not matched to a gene: 9. Germline V gene data show CDR1 as MGHDK and CDR2 as SYGVNS. The CDR3 contains 13 residues. CDR3 region: CASRQQQGREAFF. The CDR3 DNA sequence: TGTGCCAGCAGACAGCAACAGGGGAGGGAAGCTTTCTTT.

This clone has at least ten counts. The J gene is TRBJ2-1, the V gene TRBV18; 9 bases are a match to TRBD2. Trimming removed 6 bases from V and 4 bases from J; junction bases left unmatched: 7. There are 15 residues in the CDR3. CDR1 and CDR2 from the germline V gene are KGHSH and LQKENI. The CDR3 region is CASSPGLADYNEQFF. CDR3 nucleotides: TGTGCCAGCTCTCCGGGACTAGCAGATTACAATGAGCAGTTCTTC. Variable domain in full (rest from reference TRBV18 and TRBJ2-1): NAGVMQNPRHLVRRRGQEARLRCSPMKGHSHVYWYRQLPEEGLKFMVYLQKENIIDESGMPKERFSAEFPKEGPSILRIQQVVRGDSAAYFCASSPGLADYNEQFFGPGTRLTVL.

This clone was seen just once. The J gene is TRBJ2-7, the V gene TRBV15; 9 bases match TRBD1. V gave up 1 base and J gave up 5 bases; unmatched junction bases: 0. The CDR3 totals 13 residues. Per germline, CDR1 LNHNV and CDR2 YYDKDF (reference sequence). The CDR3: CATSRGTGDEQYV. In DNA, the CDR3 is TGTGCCACCAGCAGAGGGACAGGGGACGAGCAGTACGTC.

The J gene is TRBJ1-1, the V gene TRBV29-1; 7 bases agree with TRBD1. Germline values: CDR1 SQVTM, CDR2 ANQGSEA. V was clipped by 8 bases and J by 3 bases; unmatched bases: 6. CDR3 length: 12 residues. CDR3 sequence (DNA): TGCAGCTCAAACCAGGGGGACACTGAAGCTTTCTTT. It specifies CSSNQGDTEAFF. Variable domain in full (rest from reference TRBV29-1 and TRBJ1-1): SAVISQKPSRDICQRGTSLTIQCQVDSQVTMMFWYRQQPGQSLTLIATANQGSEATYESGFVIDKFPISRPNLTFSTLTVSNMSPEDSSIYLCSSNQGDTEAFFGQGTRLTVV.

CDR3 bases: TGTGCCAGCGTGGACAGGGGAAGACAGCCCCAGCATTTT. Translated, it gives CASVDRGRQPQHF. The rearrangement joins TRBV21-1 to TRBJ1-5; the table calls TRBD1, which could not be checked here. TRBV21-1 has pseudogene status. The CDR3 spans 13 residues.

The gene calls are TRBV7-2 and TRBJ1-4, with a weak D call TRBD1 (5 bases). The CDR3 runs to 15 residues. CDR1 is SGHTA, CDR2 FQGNSA, per germline. V was pared by 4 bases and J by 8 bases, with 17 bases between. CDR3 DNA: TGTGCCAGCAGCTCGGACCGGACTGGGGGGGAAAAACTGTTTTTT. This encodes CASSSDRTGGEKLFF.

The chain carries TRBV9 and TRBJ2-5; 7 nucleotides align to TRBD2. The CDR3 runs to 14 residues. The V and J ends lost 2 bases and 2 bases, in that order; junction bases with no gene match: 3. Germline CDR1 reads SGDLS; CDR2 reads YYNGEE. CDR3 in amino acids: CASSVASGQETQYF. CDR3 in DNA: TGTGCCAGCAGCGTGGCTAGCGGACAAGAGACCCAGTACTTC.

This chain uses TRBV6-2 or TRBV6-3 with TRBJ2-1; the match to TRBD2 covers 11 bases. Trimming cost V 6 bases and J 0 bases; bases outside gene matches: 7. Per germline, CDR1 MNHEY and CDR2 SVGEGT. The CDR3 is made up of 17 amino acids. CDR3 DNA: TGTGCCAGCAGCAGGTATAGCGGGAGGGTCTCCTACAATGAGCAGTTCTTC. This gives the protein CASSRYSGRVSYNEQFF.

The V gene is TRBV4-3, the J gene TRBJ2-4, with 8 bases that match TRBD1. The ends lost 1 base at V and 8 bases at J; junction bases unmatched: 7. The CDR3 is made up of 15 amino acids. Germline CDR1 is LGHNA and CDR2 is YSLEER. In nucleotides, the CDR3 is TGCGCCAGCAGCCAAGGCATTAACAGGGGGGACATTCAGTACTTC. As protein: CASSQGINRGDIQYF.

This sequence joins TRBV11-2 and TRBJ2-1; unclear D gene. Per the germline V gene, CDR1 is SGHAT and CDR2 is FQNNGV. V was clipped by 2 bases and J by 6 bases, with 5 bases between them. The CDR3 covers 12 residues. The CDR3 region is CASSLQVNEQFF. CDR3 sequence (DNA): TGTGCCAGCAGCTTACAGGTCAATGAGCAGTTCTTC.

This clone was recorded once. The rearrangement uses TRBV27 and TRBJ1-5; perhaps TRBD1 as D (5 bases). The CDR3 totals 14 residues. The V gene's germline CDR1 is MNHEY and CDR2 SMNVEV (reference sequence). Trimming took 4 bases from V and 3 from J, leaving 10 bases between them. CDR3 bases: TGTGCCAGCAGTTCTCAGGGTTTCAATCAGCCCCAGCATTTT. The encoded protein is CASSSQGFNQPQHF.

This chain uses TRBV27 with TRBJ2-2; no definite D call. The CDR3 spans 12 residues. Germline V CDR1 and CDR2: MNHEY, SMNVEV (reference sequence). Trimming left V 5 bases short and J 1 base short, with 2 bases between. CDR3 sequence: CASSQNTGELFF. Written as DNA, the CDR3 is TGTGCCAGCAGTCAGAACACCGGGGAGCTGTTTTTT.

This sequence joins TRBV4-1 and TRBJ1-2; D gene uncertain. V was trimmed by 0 bases and J by 2 bases, leaving 10 bases between them. The CDR3 has 15 amino acids. Germline CDR1 and CDR2: MGHRA and YSYEKL. In nucleotides, the CDR3 is TGCGCCAGCAGCCAAGATCTATCGAGGAACTATGGCTACACCTTC. This codes for CASSQDLSRNYGYTF.

The chain has TRBV5-6 and TRBJ2-3; D possibly corresponds to TRBD2 (7 bases). CDR1 and CDR2 from the germline V gene are SGHDT and YYEEEE. The V gene lost 5 bases and the J gene lost 2 bases, with 15 bases spanning the gap. The CDR3 covers 15 residues. The CDR3 here is CASSLGGGATDTQYF. CDR3 sequence (DNA): TGTGCCAGCAGTCTTGGAGGGGGGGCCACAGATACGCAGTATTTT.

This clone was seen more than once but under ten times. The chain carries TRBV7-9 and TRBJ1-4, with TRBD1 matching over 7 bases. The germline V gene encodes CDR1 SEHNR and CDR2 FQNEAQ (reference sequence). CDR3 size: 15 residues. V gave up 1 base and J gave up 8 bases; unmatched junction bases: 7. The CDR3 DNA follows: TGTGCCAGCAGCTTAGTACAGGGGACTTCGGAAAAACTGTTTTTT. Amino acid sequence: CASSLVQGTSEKLFF.